This T cell receptor beta chain was captured by sequencing in a study of shared clonotypes between healthy human individuals. Findings of the study overall: Clonotypes shared by all four sorted-subset donors had higher generation probabilities than non-shared clonotypes.

V lost 8 bases and J 4 bases, leaving 12 bases between the germline ends. The germline CDR1 and CDR2 sequences are LNHDA and SQIVND (reference sequence). CDR3 length equals 13 residues. Worth noting for this clone: Its cognate antigen is unknown.

A deep-level run was used for the assay. Once extracted for a subset, genomic DNA was divided evenly among several immunoSEQ plates. Method: immunoSEQ multiplex PCR; TCRdb's copy keeps in-frame clones and lacks some. The data hold roughly 1,500,000 clones, with 98% to 99% observed a single time. The receptor was derived from a man aged 30-40 years in good health. The V gene is TRBV19, the J gene TRBJ1-5; D gene ambiguous. The sample was naive CD4+ T cells sorted from blood. Subset given: CD45RA+ positively selected. The CDR3 DNA reads as TGTGCCAGTTACGGACTGAATAATCAGCCCCAGCATTTT. It specifies CASYGLNNQPQHF.